This record concerns one T cell receptor beta chain sequence. Trimming took off 1 base at V and 9 bases at J, with 10 bases between the two ends. Germline CDR1 is LGHDT and CDR2 is YNNKEL (reference sequence). The CDR3 length is 13 residues. Generated by immunoSEQ multiplex PCR, the TCRdb table keeps only in-frame clones and is missing some. The table includes approximately 140,000 clones, roughly 94% detected once. These data belong to a study of T cell responses to AZD1222 COVID-19 vaccine. Specimen: peripheral blood, collected on day 0 of AZD1222 vaccination. The TCR comes from an adult in good health. The gene calls are TRBV3-1 (or the pseudogene TRBV3-2) and TRBJ1-5; D call uncertain. CDR3 amino acids: CASSQGGSRPQHF. CDR3 in DNA: TGTGCCAGCAGCCAAGGGGGTTCGAGGCCCCAGCATTTT.